Listed below are T cell receptor beta chains from one sample, sequenced in a study of blood T cell repertoires in COVID-19. Profiling relied on immunoSEQ multiplex PCR, and the TCRdb table lists in-frame clones only, not all of them. The table has some 340,000 clones, around 85% seen once. Sequencing was performed on peripheral blood. These receptors all stem from a woman between 18 and 29 years old with acute or convalescent COVID-19. Both conserved end residues are trimmed from each CDR3. Each record gives: D gene, J gene, V gene, CDR3 protein. The D gene is left open where the match is weak.

NA | TRBJ1-4 | TRBV28 | ASSPLVVATNEKLF
NA | TRBJ2-2 | TRBV5-1 | ASTHLLIRNTGELF
NA | TRBJ2-3 | TRBV7-9 | ASSLAGLPGDTQY
NA | TRBJ1-5 | TRBV4-1 | ASSPWVWGWSNQPQH
TRBD1 | TRBJ2-7 | TRBV5-6 | ASSLGGTGGDSA
NA | TRBJ2-7 | TRBV28 | ASLDSFYEQY
NA | TRBJ2-3 | TRBV4-1 | ASSHLVGQLADTQY
NA | TRBJ1-1 | TRBV6-5 | ASIGQHEAF
TRBD1 | TRBJ1-2 | TRBV6-4 | ASSEGTETNYGYT
NA | TRBJ1-6 | TRBV5-1 | ASSLVGVSSSYNSPLH
NA | TRBJ1-4 | TRBV21-1 | ACPRSGEKLF
NA | TRBJ1-3 | TRBV6-1 | ASSEEFRQDNTIY
TRBD1 | TRBJ2-1 | TRBV24-1 | ATSRDRGNEQF
NA | TRBJ1-2 | TRBV4-2 | ASKTPGEHNYGYT
TRBD1 | TRBJ2-1 | TRBV6-4 | ASSDSGTGGYEQF
TRBD1 | TRBJ1-2 | TRBV5-5 | ASSLTGTGGIYGYT
TRBD1 | TRBJ2-1 | TRBV18 | ASSLGQGSYNEQF
NA | TRBJ2-2 | TRBV3-1/TRBV3-2 | ASSYLTRHGELF
NA | TRBJ1-2 | TRBV5-1 | ASSSQQGVGYGYT
TRBD1 | TRBJ2-7 | TRBV25-1 | ASSETGDKQY
NA | TRBJ2-7 | TRBV28 | ASKLGGGYEQY
NA | TRBJ1-3 | TRBV3-1/TRBV3-2 | ASSRLDSSGNTIY
NA | TRBJ1-6 | TRBV4-1 | ASSQEIGERASYNSPLH
TRBD1 | TRBJ1-6 | TRBV6-6 | ASSPGTVDSPLH
NA | TRBJ1-1 | TRBV9 | ASSTDPRGGGAEAF
TRBD1 | TRBJ1-2 | TRBV5-6 | ASSPGTGLTDYGYT
NA | TRBJ2-1 | TRBV14 | ASSQEAKRTENNEQF
TRBD1 | TRBJ2-2 | TRBV27 | ASSARLRTGNTGELF
NA | TRBJ2-7 | TRBV11-2 | ASSLGGQVYEQY
TRBD2 | TRBJ2-5 | TRBV5-6 | ASSSPVGGQETQY
TRBD1 | TRBJ2-5 | TRBV6-5 | ASSYSETGARGTQY
TRBD1 | TRBJ2-7 | TRBV6-1 | ASSEVGPGQGYEQY
NA | TRBJ2-2 | TRBV5-6 | ASSPSYTGELF
NA | TRBJ1-2 | TRBV2 | ASSEIPGAGGYT
NA | TRBJ2-7 | TRBV19 | ASSVARGSSYEQY
TRBD2 | TRBJ2-7 | TRBV27 | ASSPTGTSGPYEQY
NA | TRBJ2-6 | TRBV4-1 | ASSQLQGTGANVLT
NA | TRBJ1-2 | TRBV24-1 | ATSDRGRGYT
NA | TRBJ2-7 | TRBV7-8 | ASSPGIVASSYEQY
TRBD2 | TRBJ2-3 | TRBV19 | ASTPTSAVTDTQY
TRBD2 | TRBJ2-1 | TRBV3-1/TRBV3-2 | ASSRSGRANEQF
NA | TRBJ2-2 | TRBV29-1 | SAQKEGTGELF
NA | TRBJ1-2 | TRBV6-5 | ASSPVHGYT
TRBD2 | TRBJ2-3 | TRBV18 | ASSPTSGFTDTQY
NA | TRBJ2-1 | TRBV30 | AWKITTGISYNEQF
TRBD1 | TRBJ1-2 | TRBV7-9 | ASSLVGGGYGYT